A selection of T cell receptor beta chains follows, all from one sample in a study of blood T cell repertoires in COVID-19. TCRdb keeps only in-frame clones here, not all; method: immunoSEQ multiplex PCR. The table records some 65,000 clones, around three quarters of them present only once. Input material: peripheral blood. The receptor set was obtained from a human donor in a cohort sampled during active COVID-19. CDR3s include the opening cysteine and the closing phenylalanine or tryptophan. A D gene is named only where the DNA matches it firmly. Clone size is stated in some rows and not others, as once, few, many or a class when expanded.

TRBD1	-	TRBV28	TRBJ1-6	TGTGCCAGCAGTCTCTACGGACAGGGTCCAAATTCACCCCTCCACTTT	CASSLYGQGPNSPLHF
-	-	TRBV24-1	TRBJ2-3	TGTGCCACCAGTGATTTTTCAGGGGGGACAGATACGCAGTATTTT	CATSDFSGGTDTQYF
TRBD2	-	TRBV14	TRBJ2-7	TGTGCCAGCAGCCAACGGGGACTAGCGGGAATGAACGAGCAGTACTTC	CASSQRGLAGMNEQYF
TRBD1	once	TRBV18	TRBJ1-5	TGTGCCAGCTCAGCCACAGGGGGCGGCAATCAGCCCCAGCATTTT	CASSATGGGNQPQHF
-	-	TRBV21-1	TRBJ1-2	TGTGCCAGCAGCACTGGGCGGGCGGGGTATGGCTACACCTTC	CASSTGRAGYGYTF
TRBD2	-	TRBV27	TRBJ2-1	TGTGCCAGCAGTCCCCGACTAGCGGGAGGGCCTGCCTACAATGAGCAGTTCTTC	CASSPRLAGGPAYNEQFF
-	-	TRBV7-8	TRBJ2-7	TGTGCCAGCAGCCTCCCCCGCGGGTCCTACGAGCAGTACTTC	CASSLPRGSYEQYF
TRBD2	-	TRBV19	TRBJ2-1	TGTGCCAGTAGTATTCCGGGACTAGCGCCATACAATGAGCAGTTCTTC	CASSIPGLAPYNEQFF
-	once	TRBV27	TRBJ2-7	TGTGCCAGCAGTTCTTATAACAGGGAAAAGGGGCAGTACTTC	CASSSYNREKGQYF
TRBD1	-	TRBV11-2	TRBJ2-7	TGTGCCAGCAGCCTGTCGTCGTCGGGACAGGGGGTACACGAGCAGTACTTC	CASSLSSSGQGVHEQYF
TRBD1	once	TRBV7-7	TRBJ2-2	TGTGCTAGCAGCCCTCTGGGACAGGGCACCGGGGAGCTGTTTTTT	CASSPLGQGTGELFF
TRBD1	few	TRBV7-9	TRBJ2-7	TGTGCCAGCAGCTTAACAGGGGGTTCCTACGAGCAGTACTTC	CASSLTGGSYEQYF
-	-	TRBV6-6	TRBJ2-7	TGTGCCAGCAGGGGCGAGGGAGTAAACTCCTACGAGCAGTACTTC	CASRGEGVNSYEQYF
-	-	TRBV25-1	TRBJ2-4	TGTGCCAGCAGTGAATCGCGGGCCCCCCTAGGAAACATTCAGTACTTC	CASSESRAPLGNIQYF